This T cell receptor (beta chain) was recorded in a study of identical twins. Study results and limitations: Among beta out-of-frame sequences, excess sharing between twins appeared weaker. Beta clonotypes that were abundant in cord blood contained fewer insertions, a pattern absent from memory repertoires. Models came in too low on out-of-frame TCR alpha sharing in monozygotic twins.

This clonotype was detected ten times or more. Its antigen is unidentified. CDR1 and CDR2 (germline): SGHTA, FQGNSA. This CDR3 comprises 13 residues. V gave up 6 bases and J gave up 0 bases, with 6 bases separating them. Every sampled donor was Caucasian and healthy. TCRdb processed the 5' RACE reads anew with MiXCR; each CDR3 protein has one entry. The profile shows a few hundred thousand distinct CDR3 sequences, around 15% of them singletons. These same data were also listed under a study on yellow fever vaccine responses in identical twins.

The sequencing input was CD4+ T cells sorted from blood. This clonotype was sampled from a woman younger than 30 in good health. The rearrangement links TRBV7-2 to TRBJ1-3; TRBD1 is a possible D gene (5 bases). In DNA, the CDR3 is TGTGCCAGCAGGGGACTCTCTGGAAACACCATATATTTT. It is translated as CASRGLSGNTIYF. The whole variable domain, filled in from reference TRBV7-2 and TRBJ1-3, reads GAGVSQSPSNKVTEKGKDVELRCDPISGHTALYWYRQSLGQGLEFLIYFQGNSAPDKSGLPSDRFSAERTGGSVSTLTIQRTQQEDSAVYLCASRGLSGNTIYFGEGSWLTVV.